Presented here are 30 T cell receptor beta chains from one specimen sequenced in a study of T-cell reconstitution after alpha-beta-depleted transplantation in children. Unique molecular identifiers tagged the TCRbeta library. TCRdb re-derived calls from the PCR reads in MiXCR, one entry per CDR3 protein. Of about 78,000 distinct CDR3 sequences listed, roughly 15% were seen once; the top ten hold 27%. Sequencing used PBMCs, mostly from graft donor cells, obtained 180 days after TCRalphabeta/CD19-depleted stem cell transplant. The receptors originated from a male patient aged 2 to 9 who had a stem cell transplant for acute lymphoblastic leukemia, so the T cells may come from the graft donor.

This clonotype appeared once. CDR3 bases: TGTGCCAGCAGTTCCACGGGGACGGAGTTCTTC. Translating it yields CASSSTGTEFF. The V call is TRBV12-3 or TRBV12-4, the J call TRBJ2-1; possibly TRBD1 or TRBD2 for D (5 bases each). Trimming pared 4 bases from V and 14 bases from J, leaving 12 bases between. The CDR3 loop spans 11 amino acids.

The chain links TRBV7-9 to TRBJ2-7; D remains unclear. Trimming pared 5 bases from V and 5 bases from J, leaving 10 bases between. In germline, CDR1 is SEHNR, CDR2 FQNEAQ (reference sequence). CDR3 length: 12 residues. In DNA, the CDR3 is TGTGCCAGCAGCCCCCCGACGGACGAGCAGTACTTC. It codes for CASSPPTDEQYF. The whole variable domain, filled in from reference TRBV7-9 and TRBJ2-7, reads DTGVSQNPRHKITKRGQNVTFRCDPISEHNRLYWYRQTLGQGPEFLTYFQNEAQLEKSRLLSDRFSAERPKGSFSTLEIQRTEQGDSAMYLCASSPPTDEQYFGPGTRLTVT.

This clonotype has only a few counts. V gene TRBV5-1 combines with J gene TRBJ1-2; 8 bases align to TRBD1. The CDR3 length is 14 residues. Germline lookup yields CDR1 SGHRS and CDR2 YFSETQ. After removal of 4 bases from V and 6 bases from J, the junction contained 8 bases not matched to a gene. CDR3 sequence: CASSPGQGRDGYTF. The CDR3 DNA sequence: TGCGCCAGCAGCCCTGGACAGGGACGGGATGGCTACACCTTC. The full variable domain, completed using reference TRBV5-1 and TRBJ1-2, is KAGVTQTPRYLIKTRGQQVTLSCSPISGHRSVSWYQQTPGQGLQFLFEYFSETQRNKGNFPGRFSGRQFSNSRSEMNVSTLELGDSALYLCASSPGQGRDGYTFGSGTRLTVV.

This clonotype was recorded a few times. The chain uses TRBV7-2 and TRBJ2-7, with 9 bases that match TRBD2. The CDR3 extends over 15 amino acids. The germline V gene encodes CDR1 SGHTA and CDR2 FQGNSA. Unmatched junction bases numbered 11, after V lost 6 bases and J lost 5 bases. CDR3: CASRTLAGALNEQYF. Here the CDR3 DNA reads TGTGCCAGCAGAACATTAGCGGGGGCCCTCAACGAGCAGTACTTC.

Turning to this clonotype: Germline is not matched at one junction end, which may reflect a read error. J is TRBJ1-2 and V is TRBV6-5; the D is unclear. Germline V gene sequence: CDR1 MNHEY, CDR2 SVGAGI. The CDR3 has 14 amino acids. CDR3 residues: CASSYSALYYDYTF. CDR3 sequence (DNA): TGTGCCAGCAGTTACTCCGCCCTATACTATGACTACACCTTC.

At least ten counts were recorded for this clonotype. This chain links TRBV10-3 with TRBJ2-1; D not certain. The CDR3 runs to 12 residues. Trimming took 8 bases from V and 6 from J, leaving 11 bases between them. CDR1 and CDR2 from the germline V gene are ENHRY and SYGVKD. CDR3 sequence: CAIGRTGNEQFF. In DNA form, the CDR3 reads TGTGCCATCGGGCGGACCGGCAATGAGCAGTTCTTC.

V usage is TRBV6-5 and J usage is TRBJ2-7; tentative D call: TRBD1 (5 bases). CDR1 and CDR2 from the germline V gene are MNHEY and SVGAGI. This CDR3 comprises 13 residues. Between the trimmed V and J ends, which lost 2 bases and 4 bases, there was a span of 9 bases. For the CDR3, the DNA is TGTGCCAGCAGTTACCAGGGTTTTTACGAGCAGTACTTC. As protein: CASSYQGFYEQYF.

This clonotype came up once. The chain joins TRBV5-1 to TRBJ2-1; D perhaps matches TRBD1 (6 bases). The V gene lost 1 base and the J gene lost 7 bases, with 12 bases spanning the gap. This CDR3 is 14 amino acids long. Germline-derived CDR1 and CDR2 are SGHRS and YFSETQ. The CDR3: CASSLILGGNEQFF. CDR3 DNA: TGCGCCAGCAGCTTGATTTTAGGGGGTAATGAGCAGTTCTTC.

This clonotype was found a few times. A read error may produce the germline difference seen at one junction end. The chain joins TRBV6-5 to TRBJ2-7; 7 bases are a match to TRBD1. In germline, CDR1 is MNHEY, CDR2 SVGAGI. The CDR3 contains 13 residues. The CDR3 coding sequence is TGTGCCAGCAGTTACCCGGGACAGCCTATCCCCCTGTTC. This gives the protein CASSYPGQPIPLF.

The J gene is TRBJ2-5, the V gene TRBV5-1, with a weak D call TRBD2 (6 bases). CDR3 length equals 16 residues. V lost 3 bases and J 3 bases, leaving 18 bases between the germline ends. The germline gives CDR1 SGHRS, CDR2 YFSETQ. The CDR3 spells CASSSLWREYEETQYF. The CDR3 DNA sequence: TGCGCCAGCAGCTCTCTTTGGAGGGAATACGAAGAGACCCAGTACTTC. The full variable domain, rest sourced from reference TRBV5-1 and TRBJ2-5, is KAGVTQTPRYLIKTRGQQVTLSCSPISGHRSVSWYQQTPGQGLQFLFEYFSETQRNKGNFPGRFSGRQFSNSRSEMNVSTLELGDSALYLCASSSLWREYEETQYFGPGTRLLVL.

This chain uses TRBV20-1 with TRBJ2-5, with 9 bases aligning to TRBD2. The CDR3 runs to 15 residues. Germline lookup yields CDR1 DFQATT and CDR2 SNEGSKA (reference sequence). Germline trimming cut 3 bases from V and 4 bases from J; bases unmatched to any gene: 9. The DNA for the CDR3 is TGCAGTGCTAGCCGAGGCGGGAGGGCCGTAGAGACCCAGTACTTC. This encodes CSASRGGRAVETQYF.

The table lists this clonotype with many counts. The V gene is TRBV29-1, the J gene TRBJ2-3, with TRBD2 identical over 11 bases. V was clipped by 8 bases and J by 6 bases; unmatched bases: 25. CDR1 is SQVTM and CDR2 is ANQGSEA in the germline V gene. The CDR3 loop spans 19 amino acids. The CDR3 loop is CSPGGSSGRPSEEGDTQYF. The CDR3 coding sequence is TGCAGCCCCGGAGGTTCTAGCGGGAGGCCCAGTGAGGAGGGGGATACGCAGTATTTT.

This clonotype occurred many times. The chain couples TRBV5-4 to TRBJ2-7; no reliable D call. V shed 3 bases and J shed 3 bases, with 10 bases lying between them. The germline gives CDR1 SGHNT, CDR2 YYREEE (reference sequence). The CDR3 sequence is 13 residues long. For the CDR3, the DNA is TGTGCCAGCAGCTCAAGATCGGACTACGAGCAGTACTTC. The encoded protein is CASSSRSDYEQYF. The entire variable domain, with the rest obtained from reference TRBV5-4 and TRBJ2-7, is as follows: ETGVTQSPTHLIKTRGQQVTLRCSSQSGHNTVSWYQQALGQGPQFIFQYYREEENGRGNFPPRFSGLQFPNYSSELNVNALELDDSALYLCASSSRSDYEQYFGPGTRLTVT.

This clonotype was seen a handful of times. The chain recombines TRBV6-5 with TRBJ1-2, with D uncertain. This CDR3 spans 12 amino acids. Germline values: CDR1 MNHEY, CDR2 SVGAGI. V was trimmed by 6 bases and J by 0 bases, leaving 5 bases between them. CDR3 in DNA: TGTGCCAGCAGGGCCCCTAACTATGGCTACACCTTC. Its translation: CASRAPNYGYTF.

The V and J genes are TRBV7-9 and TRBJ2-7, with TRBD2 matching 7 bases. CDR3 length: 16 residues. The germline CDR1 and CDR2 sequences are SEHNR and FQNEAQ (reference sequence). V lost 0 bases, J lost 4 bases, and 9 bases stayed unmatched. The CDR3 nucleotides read TGTGCCAGCAGCTTAGCCAGGGCCAGCGGGATATACGAGCAGTACTTC. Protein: CASSLARASGIYEQYF. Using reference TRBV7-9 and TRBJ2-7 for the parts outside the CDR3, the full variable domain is DTGVSQNPRHKITKRGQNVTFRCDPISEHNRLYWYRQTLGQGPEFLTYFQNEAQLEKSRLLSDRFSAERPKGSFSTLEIQRTEQGDSAMYLCASSLARASGIYEQYFGPGTRLTVT.

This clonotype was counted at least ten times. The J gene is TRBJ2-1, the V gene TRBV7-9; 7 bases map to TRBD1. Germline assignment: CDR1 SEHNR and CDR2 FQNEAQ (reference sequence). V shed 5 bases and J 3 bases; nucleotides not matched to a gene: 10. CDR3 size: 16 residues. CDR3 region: CASSRIGTDRYNEQFF. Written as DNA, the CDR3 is TGTGCCAGCAGCAGAATCGGGACAGATCGCTACAATGAGCAGTTCTTC.

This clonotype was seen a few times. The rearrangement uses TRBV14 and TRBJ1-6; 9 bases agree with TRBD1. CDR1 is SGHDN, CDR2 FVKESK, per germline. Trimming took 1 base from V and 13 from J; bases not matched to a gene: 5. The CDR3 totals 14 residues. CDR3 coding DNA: TGTGCCAGCAGCCAAGCTGGGACAGGGAGGCCCCTCCACTTT. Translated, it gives CASSQAGTGRPLHF.

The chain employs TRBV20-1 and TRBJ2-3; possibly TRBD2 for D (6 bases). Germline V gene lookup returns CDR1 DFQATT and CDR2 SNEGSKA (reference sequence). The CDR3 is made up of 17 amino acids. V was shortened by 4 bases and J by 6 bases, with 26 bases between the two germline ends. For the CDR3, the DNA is TGCAGTGCTATCACCTCCGGGACTCCCACGGGGCCGGATACGCAGTATTTT. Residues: CSAITSGTPTGPDTQYF.

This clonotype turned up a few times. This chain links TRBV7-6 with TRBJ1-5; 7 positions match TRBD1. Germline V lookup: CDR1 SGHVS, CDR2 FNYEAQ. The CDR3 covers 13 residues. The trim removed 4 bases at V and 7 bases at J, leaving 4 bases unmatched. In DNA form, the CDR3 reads TGTGCCAGCAGCTCCCAGGGGGGCCAGCCCCAGCATTTT. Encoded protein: CASSSQGGQPQHF.

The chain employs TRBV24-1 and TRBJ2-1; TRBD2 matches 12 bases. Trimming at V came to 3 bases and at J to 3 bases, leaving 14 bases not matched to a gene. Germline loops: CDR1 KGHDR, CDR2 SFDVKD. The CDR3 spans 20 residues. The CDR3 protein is CATSDPMTSGRGRNYNEQFF. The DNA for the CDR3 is TGTGCCACCAGTGATCCGATGACTAGCGGGAGAGGAAGAAACTACAATGAGCAGTTCTTC.

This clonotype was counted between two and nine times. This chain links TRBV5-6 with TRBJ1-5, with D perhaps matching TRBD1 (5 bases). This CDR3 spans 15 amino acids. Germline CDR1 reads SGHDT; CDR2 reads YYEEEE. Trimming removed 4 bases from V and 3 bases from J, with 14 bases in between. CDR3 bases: TGTGCCAGCAGCCGGGGACTAAAGGACAATCAGCCCCAGCATTTT. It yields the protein CASSRGLKDNQPQHF.

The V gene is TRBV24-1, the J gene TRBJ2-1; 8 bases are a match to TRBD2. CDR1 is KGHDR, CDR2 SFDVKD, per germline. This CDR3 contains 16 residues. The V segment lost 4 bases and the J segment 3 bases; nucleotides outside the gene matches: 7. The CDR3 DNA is TGTGCCACCAGTGACCCTCACGCGGGGGGCTACAATGAGCAGTTCTTC. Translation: CATSDPHAGGYNEQFF.

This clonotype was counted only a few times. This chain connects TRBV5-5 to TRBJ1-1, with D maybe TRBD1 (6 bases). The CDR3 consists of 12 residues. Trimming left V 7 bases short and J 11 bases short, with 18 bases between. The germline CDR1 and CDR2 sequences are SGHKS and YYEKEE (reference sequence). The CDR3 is CASAGDIQLAFF. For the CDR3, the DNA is TGTGCCAGCGCCGGGGACATTCAATTGGCTTTCTTT.

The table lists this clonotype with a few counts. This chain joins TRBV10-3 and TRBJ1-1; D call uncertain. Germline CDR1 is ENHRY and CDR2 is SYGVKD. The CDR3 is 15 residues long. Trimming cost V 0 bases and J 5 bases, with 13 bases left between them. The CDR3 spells CAISESPLGETEAFF. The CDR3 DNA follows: TGTGCCATCAGTGAGTCTCCGTTGGGAGAAACTGAAGCTTTCTTT.

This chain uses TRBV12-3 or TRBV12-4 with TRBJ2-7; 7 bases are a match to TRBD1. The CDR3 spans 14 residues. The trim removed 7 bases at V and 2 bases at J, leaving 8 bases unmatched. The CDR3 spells CASTRTGGTYEQYF. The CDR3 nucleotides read TGTGCCAGCACCCGGACAGGTGGAACCTACGAGCAGTACTTC.

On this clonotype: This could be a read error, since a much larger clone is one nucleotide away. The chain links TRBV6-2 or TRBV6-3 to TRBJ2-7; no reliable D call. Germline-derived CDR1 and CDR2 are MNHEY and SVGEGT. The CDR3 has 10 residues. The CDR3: CASSLNELYF. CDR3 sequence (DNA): TGTGCCAGCAGTTTAAACGAGCTGTACTTC.

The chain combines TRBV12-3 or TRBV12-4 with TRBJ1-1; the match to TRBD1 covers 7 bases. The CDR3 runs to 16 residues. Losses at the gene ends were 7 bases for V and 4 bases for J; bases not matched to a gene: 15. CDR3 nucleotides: TGTGCCAGCACCCCCGGCCCGACAGGGAAGGTCACTGAAGCTTTCTTT. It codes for CASTPGPTGKVTEAFF.

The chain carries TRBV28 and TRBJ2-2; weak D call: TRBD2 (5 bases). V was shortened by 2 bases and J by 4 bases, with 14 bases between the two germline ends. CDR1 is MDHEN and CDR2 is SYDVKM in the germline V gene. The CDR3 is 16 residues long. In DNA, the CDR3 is TGTGCCAGCAGTTTAACAGCGGTACTGTTCACCGGGGAGCTGTTTTTT. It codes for CASSLTAVLFTGELFF.

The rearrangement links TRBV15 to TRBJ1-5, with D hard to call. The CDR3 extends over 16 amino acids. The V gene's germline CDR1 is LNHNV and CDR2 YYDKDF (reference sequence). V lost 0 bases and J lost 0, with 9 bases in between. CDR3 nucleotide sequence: TGTGCCACCAGCAGAGAGGAGGCCGTTAGCAATCAGCCCCAGCATTTT. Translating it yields CATSREEAVSNQPQHF.

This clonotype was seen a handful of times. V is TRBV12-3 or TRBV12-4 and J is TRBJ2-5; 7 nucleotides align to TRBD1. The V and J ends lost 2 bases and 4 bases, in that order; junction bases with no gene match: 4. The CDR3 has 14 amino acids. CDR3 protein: CASSLSHRGETQYF. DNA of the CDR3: TGTGCCAGCAGTTTAAGTCACAGGGGAGAGACCCAGTACTTC.